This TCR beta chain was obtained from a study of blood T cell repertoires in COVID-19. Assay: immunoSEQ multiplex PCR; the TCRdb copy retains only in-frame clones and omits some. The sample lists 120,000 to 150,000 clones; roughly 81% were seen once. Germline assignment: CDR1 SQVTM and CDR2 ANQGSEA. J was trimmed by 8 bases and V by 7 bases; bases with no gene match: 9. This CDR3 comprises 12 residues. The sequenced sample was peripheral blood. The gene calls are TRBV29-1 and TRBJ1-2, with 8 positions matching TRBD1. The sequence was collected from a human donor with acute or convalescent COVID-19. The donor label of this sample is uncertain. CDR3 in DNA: TGCAGCGCCCTTGGACAGGGACAGGGCTACACCTTC. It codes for CSALGQGQGYTF.